The present TCR beta chain was sequenced within a study of T cells in Graves' hyperthyroidism and ophthalmopathy. Germline CDR1 is SGHVS and CDR2 is FNYEAQ. V was clipped by 1 base and J by 0 bases, with 10 bases between them. The CDR3 consists of 15 residues. The source material, RNA transcripts, was used to amplify TCR beta CDR3 regions. HTBI primers were employed in a first-round RT-PCR of the TCR CDR3. Each CDR3 protein is one row after TCRdb ran MiXCR on the multiplex PCR reads. The sample records roughly 520,000 distinct CDR3 sequences, approximately 25% being singletons. Any patient presenting with uncontrolled infection, other autoimmune disease, pregnancy or lactation was left out.

The origin of this receptor is a woman in her 30s with Graves' ophthalmopathy. Input material: blood. This chain links TRBV7-6 with TRBJ2-7; D remains unclear. In DNA form, the CDR3 reads TGTGCCAGCAGCTTAGAACAGAGCAACTCCTACGAGCAGTACTTC. Translation: CASSLEQSNSYEQYF.